The 26 T cell receptor beta chains given below trace back to one sample, sequenced in a study of cytomegalovirus exposure and HLA in healthy donors. The primer mix had 60 Vbeta and 13 Jbeta primers. Libraries were prepared by immunoSEQ multiplex PCR; TCRdb keeps only in-frame clonotypes and omits some of them. The sample consists of 100,000 to 150,000 clones, about 82% of them appearing once. The sequenced sample consisted of PBMCs. These receptors came from a man aged 25 to 40 in good health and CMV-seronegative.

The chain links TRBV2 to TRBJ1-2; D is perhaps TRBD1 (6 bases). The CDR3 runs to 13 residues. Trimming took 7 bases from V and 0 from J, leaving 9 bases between them. Germline V gives CDR1 SNHLY, CDR2 FYNNEI. CDR3 in DNA: TGTGCCAGCATAGGACAGCCTAACTATGGCTACACCTTC. This codes for CASIGQPNYGYTF.

The chain links TRBV25-1 to TRBJ2-1; possible D gene TRBD2, 5 bases. CDR1 is MGHDK and CDR2 is SYGVNS in the germline V gene. The CDR3 runs to 16 residues. Trimming removed 4 bases at V and 3 bases at J, with 16 bases between. The CDR3 is CASSGMDWPFYNEQFF. The CDR3 coding sequence is TGTGCCAGCAGTGGAATGGACTGGCCCTTCTACAATGAGCAGTTCTTC.

This chain joins TRBV7-2 and TRBJ1-2; 8 nucleotides match TRBD1. CDR1 and CDR2 from the germline V gene are SGHTA and FQGNSA. This CDR3 has 12 residues. J was trimmed by 7 bases and V by 5 bases; bases with no gene match: 3. Here the CDR3 reads CASSKGTGGYTF. CDR3 nucleotides: TGTGCCAGCAGCAAGGGGACAGGTGGCTACACCTTC.

The chain carries TRBV7-9 and TRBJ1-4; D perhaps matches TRBD1 (5 bases). The CDR3 consists of 16 residues. V lost 5 bases to trimming and J lost 0 bases, with 13 bases between them. The germline gives CDR1 SEHNR, CDR2 FQNEAQ (reference sequence). The CDR3 protein is CASSPLGDSTNEKLFF. The CDR3 DNA follows: TGTGCCAGCAGCCCGCTGGGGGACTCAACTAATGAAAAACTGTTTTTT.

The chain couples TRBV5-4 to TRBJ2-7; 15 nucleotides agree with TRBD2. In germline, CDR1 is SGHNT, CDR2 YYREEE (reference sequence). The CDR3 sequence is 15 residues long. V was pared by 4 bases and J by 5 bases, with 4 bases of the junction left unmatched. CDR3 in DNA: TGTGCCAGCAGCCCCGGGACTAGCGGGAGGCACGAGCAGTACTTC. It specifies CASSPGTSGRHEQYF.

Only a few counts were recorded for this clone. The rearrangement links TRBV5-1 to TRBJ2-7; 9 nucleotides line up with TRBD2. The length of the CDR3 is 15 residues. The V gene end was trimmed by 5 bases and the J gene end by 1 base; junction bases not matched to a gene: 7. CDR1 is SGHRS, CDR2 YFSETQ, per germline. The CDR3: CASRERLAESYEQYF. The CDR3 DNA reads TGCGCCAGCAGGGAAAGACTAGCGGAGTCCTACGAGCAGTACTTC.

This chain uses TRBV27 with TRBJ2-7; no definite D call. Between the trimmed V and J ends, which lost 6 bases and 7 bases, there was a span of 10 bases. The V gene's germline CDR1 is MNHEY and CDR2 SMNVEV (reference sequence). CDR3 length equals 11 residues. The CDR3 nucleotides are TGTGCCAGCAGGAATGCGTGGGAGCAGTACTTC. Its protein product is CASRNAWEQYF.

The chain uses TRBV28 and TRBJ2-7; D unresolved. The CDR3 is 12 residues long. CDR1 is MDHEN and CDR2 is SYDVKM in the germline V gene. V was cut by 4 bases and J by 2 bases, with 6 bases left in between. The CDR3 protein is CASSSATYEQYF. The CDR3 bases are TGTGCCAGCAGTTCCGCTACCTACGAGCAGTACTTC.

This clone was recorded a few times. The chain joins TRBV6-1 to TRBJ1-2; D remains unclear. There are 14 residues in the CDR3. Germline CDR1 is MNHNS and CDR2 is SASEGT. V was shortened by 1 base and J by 3 bases, with 9 bases between the two germline ends. The CDR3 coding sequence is TGTGCCAGCAGTGAAGGCACAAGTCACTATGGCTACACCTTC. Its protein is CASSEGTSHYGYTF.

This clone came up a few times. The chain uses TRBV30 and TRBJ2-6; the D is unclear. V lost 3 bases to trimming and J lost 2 bases, with 2 bases between them. This CDR3 region has 12 residues. In germline, CDR1 is GTSNPN, CDR2 SVGIG (reference sequence). The CDR3 is CAWSTGANVLTF. Here the CDR3 DNA reads TGTGCCTGGAGCACTGGGGCCAACGTCCTGACTTTC.

The chain uses TRBV4-2 and TRBJ2-7, with 8 positions matching TRBD1. J lost 2 bases, V lost 0 bases, and 6 bases had no gene match. The length of the CDR3 is 16 residues. CDR1 LGHNA and CDR2 YNFKEQ come from the germline V gene. The CDR3 here is CASSQDNRGFTYEQYF. Here the CDR3 DNA reads TGTGCCAGCAGCCAAGATAACAGGGGGTTCACCTACGAGCAGTACTTC.

The chain combines TRBV6-1 with TRBJ2-7, with TRBD1 as a possible D gene (5 bases). The germline CDR1 and CDR2 sequences are MNHNS and SASEGT. Trimming left V 0 bases short and J 2 bases short, with 11 bases between. The CDR3 is 15 residues long. CDR3 DNA: TGTGCCAGCAGTGAAGCGGGGCAGCCCCCCTACGAGCAGTACTTC. Its translation is CASSEAGQPPYEQYF.

J is TRBJ2-1 and V is TRBV9; maybe TRBD2 (5 bases). V was clipped by 3 bases and J by 8 bases, with 15 bases between them. Per germline, CDR1 SGDLS and CDR2 YYNGEE. CDR3 size: 14 residues. The CDR3 loop is CASSARGSEDEQFF. The CDR3 DNA sequence: TGTGCCAGCAGCGCTCGAGGGTCCGAGGATGAGCAGTTCTTC.

In this sample, this clone is medium-sized. Since the CDR3 does not end with the conserved phenylalanine or tryptophan, this likely comes from a read error. The DNA is left out, because the CDR3 cannot be placed on it with certainty; the CDR3 is given as TCRdb lists it. The genes are TRBV6-5 and TRBJ2-4; the D call in the table, TRBD1, was not verified against the DNA. The CDR3 has 8 residues if both end residues are counted. The germline gives CDR1 MNHEY, CDR2 SVGAGI. CDR3 protein: CASSQGVL.

The chain carries TRBV20-1 and TRBJ2-5, with a tentative D call TRBD1 (6 bases). Between the trimmed V and J ends, which lost 6 bases and 5 bases, there was a span of 10 bases. The CDR3 is 11 amino acids. Germline CDR1 and CDR2: DFQATT and SNEGSKA (reference sequence). The CDR3 sequence: CSAQRGETQYF. The CDR3 region has the DNA TGCAGTGCCCAAAGGGGGGAGACCCAGTACTTC.

Here the CDR3 DNA reads TGTGCCAGCAGTTTATTTCCAGGGATGAACACTGAAGCTTTCTTT. Residues: CASSLFPGMNTEAFF. The gene calls are TRBV28 and TRBJ1-1; possibly TRBD1 for D (5 bases). The germline CDR1 and CDR2 sequences are MDHEN and SYDVKM. V lost 1 base to trimming and J lost 0 bases, with 9 bases between them. There are 15 residues in the CDR3.

The J gene is TRBJ1-1, the V gene TRBV28; D unresolved. This CDR3 has 11 residues. The germline V gene has CDR1 MDHEN and CDR2 SYDVKM. Trimming left V 7 bases short and J 5 bases short, with 8 bases between. CDR3 protein: CASTGGTEAFF. CDR3 sequence (DNA): TGTGCCAGCACCGGAGGGACTGAAGCTTTCTTT.

The DNA of the CDR3 is TGTGCCAGCAGCGTTACAGGGGAATACTACGAGCAGTACTTC. Amino acid sequence: CASSVTGEYYEQYF. The chain carries TRBV7-8 and TRBJ2-7; 7 bases map to TRBD1. The CDR3 extends over 14 amino acids. V lost 5 bases to trimming and J lost 3 bases; unmatched junction nucleotides: 7. Per germline, CDR1 SGHVS and CDR2 FQNEAQ.

The V and J genes are TRBV29-1 and TRBJ1-1, with D maybe TRBD1 (6 bases). The length of the CDR3 is 14 residues. V was cut by 5 bases and J by 4 bases, with 17 bases left in between. Per the germline V gene, CDR1 is SQVTM and CDR2 is ANQGSEA. The CDR3 reads CSVRSRGLGTEAFF. The CDR3 DNA reads TGCAGCGTTCGAAGCAGGGGCCTGGGCACTGAAGCTTTCTTT.

This chain links TRBV7-9 with TRBJ1-5; TRBD1 might be the D (5 bases). The V and J ends lost 5 bases and 3 bases respectively, with 11 bases between them. The CDR3 has 14 amino acids. In germline, CDR1 is SEHNR, CDR2 FQNEAQ (reference sequence). The CDR3 DNA sequence: TGTGCCAGCAGCGTTGACAGCAACAATCAGCCCCAGCATTTT. This encodes CASSVDSNNQPQHF.

V and J are TRBV28 and TRBJ1-6, with TRBD1 matching 8 bases. This CDR3 has 15 residues. The V gene end was trimmed by 6 bases and the J gene end by 7 bases; junction bases not matched to a gene: 8. Germline V lookup: CDR1 MDHEN, CDR2 SYDVKM. CDR3 residues: CASRTQGARNSPLHF. The CDR3 DNA is TGTGCCAGCAGGACGCAGGGGGCGCGGAATTCACCCCTCCACTTT.

The chain combines TRBV7-8 with TRBJ2-7, with D perhaps matching TRBD2 (5 bases). Germline CDR1 reads SGHVS; CDR2 reads FQNEAQ. This CDR3 spans 12 amino acids. V was clipped by 5 bases and J by 3 bases, with 8 bases between them. The CDR3 bases are TGTGCCAGCAGCACACTAGGCTACGAGCAGTACTTC. Protein product: CASSTLGYEQYF.

Only a few counts were recorded for this clone. The chain uses TRBV2 and TRBJ1-1; the D gene is possibly TRBD1 (6 bases). Germline V lookup: CDR1 SNHLY, CDR2 FYNNEI. The germline V and J ends were trimmed by 6 bases and 1 base, with 12 bases remaining between them. The CDR3 contains 14 residues. The DNA for the CDR3 is TGTGCCAGCAGAAGAGAACAGGGGAACACTGAAGCTTTCTTT. This translates into CASRREQGNTEAFF.

CDR3 DNA: TGTGCCAGCAGCATACAGGGGACCAATAATGAAAAACTGTTTTTT. The encoded protein is CASSIQGTNNEKLFF. The chain is built from TRBV7-9 and TRBJ1-4, with TRBD1 matching over 7 bases. Trimming cost V 5 bases and J 4 bases; bases outside gene matches: 7. This CDR3 is 15 amino acids long. In germline, CDR1 is SEHNR, CDR2 FQNEAQ (reference sequence). Drawing the rest from reference TRBV7-9 and TRBJ1-4, the complete variable domain is DTGVSQNPRHKITKRGQNVTFRCDPISEHNRLYWYRQTLGQGPEFLTYFQNEAQLEKSRLLSDRFSAERPKGSFSTLEIQRTEQGDSAMYLCASSIQGTNNEKLFFGSGTQLSVL.

The rearrangement uses TRBV7-2 and TRBJ2-3; TRBD1 agrees at 7 bases. The CDR3 extends over 15 amino acids. The germline CDR1 and CDR2 sequences are SGHTA and FQGNSA. J lost 0 bases, V lost 2 bases, and 2 bases had no gene match. CDR3 sequence reads: CASSLLGQSTDTQYF. CDR3 sequence (DNA): TGTGCCAGCAGCTTATTGGGACAGAGCACAGATACGCAGTATTTT.

The gene calls are TRBV4-2 and TRBJ2-5; the D gene is possibly TRBD1 (6 bases). In germline, CDR1 is LGHNA, CDR2 YNFKEQ. The CDR3 has 13 amino acids. Trimming took 1 base from V and 3 from J, leaving 6 bases between them. The CDR3 sequence is CASSQGTEETQYF. The CDR3 bases are TGTGCCAGCAGCCAAGGGACAGAAGAGACCCAGTACTTC.